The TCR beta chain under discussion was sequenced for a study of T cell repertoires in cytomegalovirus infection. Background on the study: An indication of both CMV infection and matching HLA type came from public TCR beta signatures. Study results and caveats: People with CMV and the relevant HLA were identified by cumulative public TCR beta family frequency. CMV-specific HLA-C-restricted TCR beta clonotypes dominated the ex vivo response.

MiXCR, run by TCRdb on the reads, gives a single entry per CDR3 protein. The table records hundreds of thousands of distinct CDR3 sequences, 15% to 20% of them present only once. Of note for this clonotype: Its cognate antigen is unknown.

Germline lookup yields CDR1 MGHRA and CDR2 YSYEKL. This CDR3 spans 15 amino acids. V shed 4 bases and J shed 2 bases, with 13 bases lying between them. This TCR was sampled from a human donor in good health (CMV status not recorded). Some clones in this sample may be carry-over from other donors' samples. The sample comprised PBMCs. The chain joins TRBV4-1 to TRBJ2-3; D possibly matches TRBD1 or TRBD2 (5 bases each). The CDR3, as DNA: TGCGCCAGCAGCCCCCAGCCGGGGCCCACAGATACGCAGTATTTT. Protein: CASSPQPGPTDTQYF.